Presented here are 10 T cell receptor beta chains from one specimen sequenced in a study of molecular identifiers for immune sequencing clone quantification. TCRdb re-analysed the PCR reads in MiXCR, keeping a single row per CDR3 protein. Counted here are tens of thousands of distinct CDR3 sequences, roughly a fifth occurring once; the ten biggest clones make up around 1%. The source material was naive CD8+ T cells from blood, with Jurkat cell RNA spiked in. Sample subset: FACS-sorted CD8+CD4-CCR7+CD45RA+ naive T cells. These receptors were collected from a human donor in good health. Some libraries in this study had Jurkat cell RNA spiked in.

CDR3 region: CASSLGGTSVCNEQFF. Written as DNA, the CDR3 is TGTGCCAGCAGCTTAGGAGGGACTAGCGTTTGCAATGAGCAGTTCTTC. The V gene is TRBV11-2, the J gene TRBJ2-1; 10 bases are a match to TRBD2. The germline V gene encodes CDR1 SGHAT and CDR2 FQNNGV. J was trimmed by 6 bases and V by 1 base; bases with no gene match: 6. This CDR3 region has 16 residues.

Note on this clonotype: A much larger clone lies a single base off, so this may be a read error. This sequence joins TRBV7-9 and TRBJ2-3; tentatively, D is TRBD1 or TRBD2 (5 bases each). Germline CDR1 reads SEHNR; CDR2 reads FQNEAQ (reference sequence). V was trimmed by 2 bases and J by 4 bases, leaving 10 bases between them. There are 14 residues in the CDR3. The CDR3 nucleotides read TGTGCCAGCAGCTTACTCGTGGGACCAGATACGCAGTATTTT. Translation: CASSLLVGPDTQYF.

The rearrangement links TRBV4-2 to TRBJ2-7; D gene uncertain. The CDR3 is made up of 16 amino acids. Germline assignment: CDR1 LGHNA and CDR2 YNFKEQ. With 1 base removed from V and 0 bases from J, the gap between germline ends came to 13 bases. This chain's CDR3 is CASSQATARSSYEQYF. In DNA form, the CDR3 reads TGTGCCAGCAGCCAAGCAACAGCCAGGAGCTCCTACGAGCAGTACTTC.

A word on this clonotype: A much larger clone lies a single base off, so this may be a read error. This sequence joins TRBV4-2 and TRBJ2-7; 7 bases match TRBD2. CDR1 and CDR2 from the germline V gene are LGHNA and YNFKEQ. The length of the CDR3 is 15 residues. In DNA, the CDR3 is TGTGCCAGCAGCCCGAAGGGAAGCGGGGACTACGAGCGGTACTTC. It encodes CASSPKGSGDYERYF.

This clonotype came up many times. The V gene is TRBV12-3 or TRBV12-4, the J gene TRBJ1-1; possible D gene TRBD1, 5 bases. The CDR3 length is 15 residues. Trimming left V 7 bases short and J 7 bases short, with 22 bases between. The CDR3 DNA reads as TGTGCCAGCACTGACCTAGGGGCTCGGGGCAGTGAAGCTTTCTTT. Protein sequence: CASTDLGARGSEAFF.

This clonotype was picked up many times. The genes are TRBV2 and TRBJ2-3; TRBD1 aligns across 7 bases. The CDR3 is 16 amino acids. The V gene's germline CDR1 is SNHLY and CDR2 FYNNEI. The ends lost 3 bases at V and 2 bases at J; junction bases unmatched: 8. CDR3 region: CASSESRGIFTDTQYF. The CDR3 bases are TGTGCCAGCAGTGAGTCCAGGGGGATTTTCACAGATACGCAGTATTTT.

This clonotype showed up many times. The chain has TRBV12-3 or TRBV12-4 and TRBJ1-5; D remains unclear. Trimming left V 1 base short and J 4 bases short, with 5 bases between. The CDR3 runs 13 residues. The DNA for the CDR3 is TGTGCCAGCAGTTTAGGTCCGAATCAGCCCCAGCATTTT. Amino acid sequence: CASSLGPNQPQHF.

In its sample, this clonotype was seen a few times. The gene calls are TRBV4-1 and TRBJ1-5; D possibly corresponds to TRBD1 (6 bases). The V gene's germline CDR1 is MGHRA and CDR2 YSYEKL. This CDR3 comprises 18 residues. Trimming stripped 0 bases from V and 4 bases from J, with 19 bases between. The CDR3 protein is CASSQDVGTWGENQPQHF. For the CDR3, the DNA is TGCGCCAGCAGCCAAGATGTCGGGACATGGGGGGAAAATCAGCCCCAGCATTTT.

This clonotype was seen once. A read error may produce the germline difference seen at one junction end. The genes are TRBV4-3 and TRBJ2-3, with 10 nucleotides matching TRBD2. CDR3 length: 18 residues. The germline V gene has CDR1 LGHNA and CDR2 YSLEER. The CDR3 sequence is CAGSQEPTSGVALDTQYF. CDR3 DNA sequence: TGCGCCGGCAGCCAAGAACCTACTAGCGGGGTGGCTCTGGATACGCAGTATTTT.

This clonotype was picked up one time. The gene calls are TRBV5-1 and TRBJ2-5; D remains unclear. With 1 base removed from V and 2 bases from J, the gap between germline ends came to 9 bases. The length of the CDR3 is 14 residues. The germline V gene encodes CDR1 SGHRS and CDR2 YFSETQ. The CDR3 reads CASSLMTGQETQYF. The CDR3 coding sequence is TGCGCCAGCAGCTTGATGACTGGGCAAGAGACCCAGTACTTC.